This T cell receptor beta chain was found in a study of CD8 T cells in ankylosing spondylitis. TCRdb re-called the 5' RACE reads with MiXCR, one entry per CDR3 protein. The sample carries 150,000 to 200,000 distinct CDR3 sequences, around 10% recorded once. The CDR3 length is 16 residues. The germline CDR1 and CDR2 sequences are SGHRS and YFSETQ. V lost 0 bases and J lost 1; bases outside the gene matches: 6. V usage is TRBV5-1 and J usage is TRBJ1-1; 7 nucleotides match TRBD1. This TCR was sampled from a male donor with ankylosing spondylitis or in good health (not recorded which). The sequenced sample consisted of blood, either unsorted or a sorted T cell fraction (not recorded which). As DNA, the CDR3 is TGCGCCAGCAGCTTGGACAGGGGCGTACCGAACACTGAAGCTTTCTTT. Translation: CASSLDRGVPNTEAFF.